These 11 T cell receptor beta chains originate from one sample sequenced in a study of T cell responses to AZD1222 COVID-19 vaccine. Profiling relied on immunoSEQ multiplex PCR, and the TCRdb table lists in-frame clones only, not all of them. The table has approximately 110,000 clones, about 80% seen once. This material consisted of peripheral blood, taken on day 0 of AZD1222 vaccination. The receptors shown here come from an adult in good health.

This clone was seen only a few times. The rearrangement joins TRBV3-1 (or the pseudogene TRBV3-2) to TRBJ2-7; 9 nucleotides align to TRBD1. Germline trimming cut 6 bases from V and 5 bases from J; bases unmatched to any gene: 2. Germline-derived CDR1 and CDR2 are LGHDT and YNNKEL (reference sequence). This CDR3 has 12 residues. The CDR3 bases are TGTGCCAGCAGGGGACAGGGCGACGAGCAGTACTTC. Translating it yields CASRGQGDEQYF.

The chain uses TRBV6-5 and TRBJ1-5; no definite D call. V shed 6 bases and J shed 3 bases, with 15 bases lying between them. The CDR3 runs to 15 residues. Germline V gene data show CDR1 as MNHEY and CDR2 as SVGAGI. The CDR3 DNA reads TGTGCCAGCAGCCGCGGCCGGGGATACAATCAGCCCCAGCATTTT. Translation gives CASSRGRGYNQPQHF.

The chain combines TRBV18 with TRBJ1-1; D is unresolved. There are 14 residues in the CDR3. Per germline, CDR1 KGHSH and CDR2 LQKENI. Trimming took off 3 bases at V and 5 bases at J, with 13 bases between the two ends. CDR3 protein: CASSPPFPRTEAFF. The CDR3 DNA is TGTGCCAGCTCACCTCCTTTTCCCAGGACTGAAGCTTTCTTT.

The CDR3 nucleotides read TGTGCCAGTAGTATAGATGGACCCTCTAGTATGGGGTACAATGAGCAGTTCTTC. This gives the protein CASSIDGPSSMGYNEQFF. The rearrangement joins TRBV19 to TRBJ2-1; D not certain. The CDR3 length is 18 residues. The germline V gene encodes CDR1 LNHDA and CDR2 SQIVND (reference sequence). V was clipped by 0 bases and J by 4 bases, with 19 bases between them.

The rearrangement joins TRBV6-1 to TRBJ1-5, with unresolved D. The germline V gene encodes CDR1 MNHNS and CDR2 SASEGT. Trimming left V 3 bases short and J 7 bases short, with 13 bases between. This CDR3 is built from 14 residues. The CDR3 spells CASSDMAGPQPQHF. CDR3 nucleotides: TGTGCCAGCAGTGACATGGCAGGCCCGCAGCCCCAGCATTTT.

The sample holds one count of this clone. V and J are TRBV18 and TRBJ2-7, with D possibly TRBD2 on 5 matching bases. V was shortened by 1 base and J by 5 bases, with 12 bases between the two germline ends. The germline V gene has CDR1 KGHSH and CDR2 LQKENI. This CDR3 is 14 amino acids long. The CDR3 sequence is CASSPLAFGNEQYF. The CDR3 DNA follows: TGTGCCAGCTCACCACTTGCATTCGGGAACGAGCAGTACTTC. The entire variable domain, with the rest obtained from reference TRBV18 and TRBJ2-7, is as follows: NAGVMQNPRHLVRRRGQEARLRCSPMKGHSHVYWYRQLPEEGLKFMVYLQKENIIDESGMPKERFSAEFPKEGPSILRIQQVVRGDSAAYFCASSPLAFGNEQYFGPGTRLTVT.

The chain couples TRBV2 to TRBJ1-2; the match to TRBD1 covers 8 bases. This CDR3 spans 13 amino acids. Germline V gene sequence: CDR1 SNHLY, CDR2 FYNNEI. V shed 6 bases, J shed 4 bases, and the junction held 4 bases outside the gene matches. DNA for the CDR3: TGTGCCAGCAGCACCGACAGGGGCTATGGCTACACCTTC. Amino acids: CASSTDRGYGYTF. Full variable domain (remainder filled in from reference TRBV2 and TRBJ1-2): EPEVTQTPSHQVTQMGQEVILRCVPISNHLYFYWYRQILGQKVEFLVSFYNNEISEKSEIFDDQFSVERPDGSNFTLKIRSTKLEDSAMYFCASSTDRGYGYTFGSGTRLTVV.

The chain combines TRBV10-3 with TRBJ2-7, with 10 bases lining up with TRBD1. The CDR3 runs 14 residues. V was pared by 10 bases and J by 5 bases, with 11 bases of the junction left unmatched. Germline V lookup: CDR1 ENHRY, CDR2 SYGVKD. The DNA of the CDR3 is TGTGCCACGCTCCCGGGGGACAGGGGCCACGAGCAGTACTTC. Protein product: CATLPGDRGHEQYF.

Only one count was recorded for this clone. The chain recombines TRBV7-2 with TRBJ2-2; D possibly uses TRBD1 or TRBD2 (6 bases each). With 5 bases removed from V and 5 bases from J, the gap between germline ends came to 15 bases. CDR1 and CDR2 from the germline V gene are SGHTA and FQGNSA. The CDR3 covers 15 residues. The CDR3 here is CASSPQGRQTGELFF. In DNA, the CDR3 is TGTGCCAGCAGCCCCCAGGGGAGGCAGACCGGGGAGCTGTTTTTT.

This chain joins TRBV28 and TRBJ1-2; D perhaps matches TRBD1 (6 bases). CDR3 length equals 13 residues. V lost 8 bases and J lost 3, with 13 bases in between. Germline CDR1 reads MDHEN; CDR2 reads SYDVKM. For the CDR3, the DNA is TGTGCCAGCGGCTTACAGGGCCACTATGGCTACACCTTC. Residues: CASGLQGHYGYTF.

The genes are TRBV7-6 and TRBJ2-3; D not certain. CDR3 size: 13 residues. Per the germline V gene, CDR1 is SGHVS and CDR2 is FNYEAQ. The V end was cut by 3 bases, the J end by 2 bases, with 6 bases between. Here the CDR3 reads CASSFGSTDTQYF. CDR3 DNA: TGTGCCAGCAGCTTCGGATCCACAGATACGCAGTATTTT.